Listed here are 4 T cell receptor beta chains from one sample, sequenced in a study of cytomegalovirus exposure and HLA in healthy donors. Some clones are missing from TCRdb's copy, which holds only in-frame ones; the method was immunoSEQ multiplex PCR. Of hundreds of thousands of clones in the sample, 85% to 90% were seen once. The sample taken for sequencing was PBMCs. The origin of the receptors is a young man in good health and CMV-seronegative.

This chain connects TRBV29-1 to TRBJ2-7, with TRBD2 matching over 12 bases. CDR1 is SQVTM and CDR2 is ANQGSEA in the germline V gene. Losses at the gene ends were 2 bases for V and 4 bases for J; bases not matched to a gene: 6. The CDR3 is made up of 15 amino acids. The CDR3 is CSVELTSGSLYEQYF. The DNA of the CDR3 is TGCAGCGTTGAATTGACTAGCGGGAGCCTGTACGAGCAGTACTTC.

V and J are TRBV7-2 and TRBJ2-3; possible D gene TRBD1, 6 bases. The V gene lost 7 bases and the J gene lost 3 bases, with 14 bases spanning the gap. Per germline, CDR1 SGHTA and CDR2 FQGNSA. This CDR3 region has 14 residues. DNA for the CDR3: TGTGCCAGCATCCCACAGGGAAGTACAGATACGCAGTATTTT. Amino acid sequence: CASIPQGSTDTQYF. Supplemented by reference TRBV7-2 and TRBJ2-3, the full variable domain reads GAGVSQSPSNKVTEKGKDVELRCDPISGHTALYWYRQSLGQGLEFLIYFQGNSAPDKSGLPSDRFSAERTGGSVSTLTIQRTQQEDSAVYLCASIPQGSTDTQYFGPGTRLTVL.

The chain carries TRBV30 and TRBJ2-3; the D is unclear. The V gene's germline CDR1 is GTSNPN and CDR2 SVGIG (reference sequence). The CDR3 has 15 residues. With 3 bases removed from V and 0 bases from J, the gap between germline ends came to 13 bases. The CDR3 DNA sequence: TGTGCCTGGAGAGGAGAGAGTCGGAGCACAGATACGCAGTATTTT. Protein: CAWRGESRSTDTQYF.

This clone was found once. This chain links TRBV27 with TRBJ2-2; 8 nucleotides line up with TRBD2. Germline-derived CDR1 and CDR2 are MNHEY and SMNVEV (reference sequence). The ends lost 3 bases at V and 5 bases at J; junction bases unmatched: 5. CDR3 size: 15 residues. In DNA, the CDR3 is TGTGCCAGCAGTTTCTTAGCGGGACAAACCGGGGAGCTGTTTTTT. This translates into CASSFLAGQTGELFF.